This T cell receptor (beta chain) came from a study of blood T cells in healthy people across ages. Overall study: About one barcoded beta molecule per two T cells came from capture by template switching.

The CDR3 is 14 residues long. Germline trimming cut 6 bases from V and 5 bases from J; bases unmatched to any gene: 6. Per germline, CDR1 DFQATT and CDR2 SNEGSKA (reference sequence). Regarding this clonotype: The antigen is undetermined.

The use of a sample-barcoded 5' primer and a J-beta primer mix characterized a second PCR of about 7 to 12 cycles. A single record per CDR3 protein comes from TCRdb applying MiXCR to the 5' RACE reads. The sample yields 1.5 million to 2 million distinct CDR3 sequences, roughly 49% seen once. Points from the study as a whole: Lack of knowledge of donor CMV status possibly confounded expanded clonotype changes. Across the age range, TCR beta diversity per million T cells fell in a roughly linear way.

This receptor was taken from a woman aged 35 to 49 in good health. The sample comprised blood. V is TRBV20-1 and J is TRBJ2-5; the match to TRBD2 covers 13 bases. In DNA, the CDR3 is TGCAGTGCCCGGAGGGGACTAGCGGGGGAGACCCAGTACTTC. It is translated as CSARRGLAGETQYF.